What follows are 27 T cell receptor beta chains derived from one specimen sequenced in a study of shared clonotypes between healthy human individuals. TCRdb's table, derived via immunoSEQ multiplex PCR, lists solely in-frame clones and lacks some. The profile covers roughly 2 million clones, with about 95% appearing a single time and roughly 1.1% taken by the ten largest. Naive CD8 cells, CD45RO-negative and positively selected for CCR7, excluded terminally differentiated effector memory CD45RA+ cells. Sequenced: naive CD8+ T cells sorted from blood. These receptors were collected from a man aged 18 to 29 in good health.

This clone appeared a single time. This chain links TRBV18 with TRBJ2-7; 9 bases match TRBD1. The CDR3 is made up of 14 amino acids. With 3 bases clipped from V and 5 bases from J, the junction kept 5 bases outside the gene matches. Germline V gene sequence: CDR1 KGHSH, CDR2 LQKENI. The CDR3 here is CASSPRTGEHEQYF. The CDR3 coding sequence is TGTGCCAGCTCACCTCGGACAGGGGAACACGAGCAGTACTTC. Supplemented by reference TRBV18 and TRBJ2-7, the full variable domain reads NAGVMQNPRHLVRRRGQEARLRCSPMKGHSHVYWYRQLPEEGLKFMVYLQKENIIDESGMPKERFSAEFPKEGPSILRIQQVVRGDSAAYFCASSPRTGEHEQYFGPGTRLTVT.

The table lists this clone with a count of one. This rearrangement joins TRBV4-3 to TRBJ2-3, with D possibly matching TRBD2 (5 bases). V lost 1 base and J 6 bases, leaving 20 bases between the germline ends. The CDR3 loop spans 17 amino acids. The germline gives CDR1 LGHNA, CDR2 YSLEER. The CDR3: CASSQVFGSGNGDTQYF. The CDR3 coding sequence is TGCGCCAGCAGCCAAGTTTTTGGGAGCGGAAACGGGGATACGCAGTATTTT.

This clone showed up just a few times. The chain links TRBV30 to TRBJ2-1; D is perhaps TRBD2 (6 bases). V was shortened by 0 bases and J by 9 bases, with 15 bases between the two germline ends. CDR3 length: 14 residues. The germline V gene has CDR1 GTSNPN and CDR2 SVGIG (reference sequence). This chain's CDR3 is CAWSVRSSVGEQFF. CDR3 bases: TGTGCCTGGAGTGTACGGTCTAGCGTCGGTGAGCAGTTCTTC.

The chain carries TRBV27 and TRBJ1-6; TRBD1 matches 7 bases. Germline V CDR1 and CDR2: MNHEY, SMNVEV (reference sequence). This CDR3 contains 14 residues. Unmatched junction bases numbered 6, after V lost 3 bases and J lost 10 bases. CDR3 coding DNA: TGTGCCAGCAGTTTCCGGGACAGCAGATCACCCCTCCACTTT. Translating gives CASSFRDSRSPLHF.

The chain couples TRBV5-8 to TRBJ1-1, with 10 bases that match TRBD1. CDR1 is SGHTS and CDR2 is YDEGEE in the germline V gene. The CDR3 consists of 15 residues. The V segment lost 4 bases and the J segment 0 bases; nucleotides outside the gene matches: 3. In nucleotides, the CDR3 is TGTGCCAGCAGCCCGGGACAGGGGATGAACACTGAAGCTTTCTTT. Translated: CASSPGQGMNTEAFF.

The chain carries TRBV6-1 and TRBJ2-2; weak D call: TRBD1 (6 bases). The CDR3 contains 17 residues. V was pared by 2 bases and J by 1 base, with 14 bases between. Germline values: CDR1 MNHNS, CDR2 SASEGT. The CDR3 sequence: CASSESEWTENTGELFF. The CDR3 nucleotides are TGTGCCAGCAGTGAATCTGAGTGGACAGAGAACACCGGGGAGCTGTTTTTT.

The chain has TRBV4-2 and TRBJ1-1, with D unclear. The germline V and J ends were trimmed by 4 bases and 7 bases, with 16 bases remaining between them. The germline gives CDR1 LGHNA, CDR2 YNFKEQ. The CDR3 runs to 14 residues. The CDR3 DNA follows: TGTGCCAGCAGCCCCGTAAGGTCGGACGATGAAGCTTTCTTT. The encoded protein is CASSPVRSDDEAFF.

This sequence joins TRBV11-2 and TRBJ2-7; maybe TRBD2 (6 bases). The CDR3 runs 14 residues. Trimming took 3 bases from V and 3 from J, leaving 12 bases between them. Germline V gene lookup returns CDR1 SGHAT and CDR2 FQNNGV. This CDR3 reads CASSFGGPRYEQYF. Here the CDR3 DNA reads TGTGCCAGCAGCTTCGGGGGACCCCGCTACGAGCAGTACTTC.

V usage is TRBV10-2 and J usage is TRBJ2-3, with 7 bases identical to TRBD1. J gave up 1 base and V 2 bases, and 3 bases lay outside the gene matches. In germline, CDR1 is WSHSY, CDR2 SAAADI. The CDR3 has 15 residues. This CDR3 is CASSEVGQGTDTQYF. The DNA of the CDR3 is TGCGCCAGCAGTGAGGTTGGACAGGGCACAGATACGCAGTATTTT.

The CDR3 DNA reads as TGTGCCAGCAGCCCAGGGGGCAGAGAGACCCAGTACTTC. It codes for CASSPGGRETQYF. This chain uses TRBV5-4 with TRBJ2-5, with 8 bases fitting TRBD1. The CDR3 consists of 13 residues. Germline V gives CDR1 SGHNT, CDR2 YYREEE (reference sequence). V shed 4 bases and J 4 bases; nucleotides not matched to a gene: 3.

V usage is TRBV13 and J usage is TRBJ2-7, with a tentative D call TRBD2 (6 bases). Germline V lookup: CDR1 PRHDT, CDR2 FYEKMQ (reference sequence). This CDR3 has 14 amino acids. Trimming removed 5 bases from V and 2 bases from J, with 13 bases in between. CDR3 DNA: TGTGCCAGCAGCCGCGGGACGACGACCTACGAGCAGTACTTC. The encoded protein is CASSRGTTTYEQYF.

CDR3 in DNA: TGTGCCAGCAGTCGAGAGGCGGCGGCCGCTTACGAGCAGTACTTC. Translation: CASSREAAAAYEQYF. The V and J genes are TRBV6-5 and TRBJ2-7; no definite D call. Germline CDR1 is MNHEY and CDR2 is SVGAGI. Trimming left V 5 bases short and J 4 bases short, with 18 bases between. The CDR3 has 15 amino acids.

In DNA form, the CDR3 reads TGTGCCAGCACAGGACAGGGGGCCTCGAACACTGAAGCTTTCTTT. Translated: CASTGQGASNTEAFF. The chain uses TRBV6-1 and TRBJ1-1, with 11 bases matching TRBD1. Germline assignment: CDR1 MNHNS and CDR2 SASEGT. The CDR3 covers 15 residues. The V segment lost 7 bases and the J segment 1 base; nucleotides outside the gene matches: 5.

V is TRBV30 and J is TRBJ2-3; D unresolved. Trimming left V 3 bases short and J 0 bases short, with 13 bases between. Germline V gene sequence: CDR1 GTSNPN, CDR2 SVGIG (reference sequence). The CDR3 is made up of 15 amino acids. The CDR3: CAWSLLPSSTDTQYF. As DNA, the CDR3 is TGTGCCTGGAGCCTTCTACCCTCTAGCACAGATACGCAGTATTTT.

CDR3 residues: CAWGGTGDEKLFF. The CDR3 DNA reads TGTGCCTGGGGCGGGACAGGGGATGAAAAACTGTTTTTT. The rearrangement uses TRBV30 and TRBJ1-4; 10 nucleotides line up with TRBD1. The germline gives CDR1 GTSNPN, CDR2 SVGIG (reference sequence). V trimming: 5 bases; J trimming: 6 bases; junction bases outside the gene matches: 3. The CDR3 extends over 13 amino acids.

The chain is built from TRBV4-1 and TRBJ2-7; 8 bases match TRBD2. V lost 1 base to trimming and J lost 2 bases; unmatched junction nucleotides: 10. The CDR3 has 17 amino acids. Germline V CDR1 and CDR2: MGHRA, YSYEKL. The CDR3 region has the DNA TGCGCCAGCAGCCAAGGAGCGGGAGCCCACCAACCCTACGAGCAGTACTTC. Translated, it gives CASSQGAGAHQPYEQYF.

The J gene is TRBJ1-5, the V gene TRBV2, with a weak D call TRBD1 (6 bases). Germline V gene data show CDR1 as SNHLY and CDR2 as FYNNEI. This CDR3 comprises 16 residues. The V gene lost 0 bases and the J gene lost 3 bases, with 12 bases spanning the gap. The CDR3 DNA reads TGTGCCAGCAGTGAAGCCGTAGGACAGTTCAATCAGCCCCAGCATTTT. Its translation: CASSEAVGQFNQPQHF.

Only one count was recorded for this clone. The V call is TRBV28, the J call TRBJ2-7; 11 bases are a match to TRBD1. V shed 5 bases and J 5 bases; nucleotides not matched to a gene: 8. This CDR3 has 15 residues. Per germline, CDR1 MDHEN and CDR2 SYDVKM. The CDR3 reads CASSLGTGGGDEQYF. CDR3 DNA sequence: TGTGCCAGCAGTCTCGGGACAGGGGGTGGGGACGAGCAGTACTTC.

The chain carries TRBV19 and TRBJ1-4, with a tentative D call TRBD1 (6 bases). Germline V gene lookup returns CDR1 LNHDA and CDR2 SQIVND (reference sequence). CDR3 length: 17 residues. The V end was cut by 10 bases, the J end by 8 bases, with 29 bases between. CDR3 in DNA: TGTGCCACCAATCCTTGGGACAAGGGAGCCCTAGAGGAAAAACTGTTTTTT. It is translated as CATNPWDKGALEEKLFF.

CDR3 sequence: CASSEALGTGRFQNTEAFF. DNA for the CDR3: TGTGCCAGCAGTGAAGCACTCGGGACAGGGCGCTTTCAGAACACTGAAGCTTTCTTT. The gene calls are TRBV2 and TRBJ1-1; 9 bases fit TRBD1. There are 19 residues in the CDR3. J was trimmed by 1 base and V by 0 bases; bases with no gene match: 12. The germline V gene encodes CDR1 SNHLY and CDR2 FYNNEI.

The chain links TRBV6-1 to TRBJ1-1; D unclear. In germline, CDR1 is MNHNS, CDR2 SASEGT. Trimming stripped 5 bases from V and 0 bases from J, with 10 bases between. The CDR3 runs to 14 residues. The CDR3, as DNA: TGTGCCAGCAGTTTCAAGGGTATGAACACTGAAGCTTTCTTT. Translated: CASSFKGMNTEAFF.

About this clone itself: Additional DNA sequences in this sample encode the identical CDR3. V gene TRBV15 combines with J gene TRBJ2-2; D not resolved. This CDR3 spans 12 amino acids. V lost 1 base, J lost 6 bases, and 3 bases lay in between. Germline V CDR1 and CDR2: LNHNV, YYDKDF (reference sequence). The CDR3 loop reads CATSRGAGELFF. CDR3 in DNA: TGTGCCACCAGCAGAGGCGCCGGGGAGCTGTTTTTT. Full variable domain (missing parts from reference TRBV15 and TRBJ2-2): DAMVIQNPRYQVTQFGKPVTLSCSQTLNHNVMYWYQQKSSQAPKLLFHYYDKDFNNEADTPDNFQSRRPNTSFCFLDIRSPGLGDTAMYLCATSRGAGELFFGEGSRLTVL.

J is TRBJ1-1 and V is TRBV29-1; 7 nucleotides match TRBD1. V gave up 6 bases and J gave up 3 bases; unmatched junction bases: 7. This CDR3 region has 13 residues. CDR1 SQVTM and CDR2 ANQGSEA come from the germline V gene. CDR3 coding DNA: TGCAGCGTCCTACAGGGGACCTACACTGAAGCTTTCTTT. It codes for CSVLQGTYTEAFF.

The chain couples TRBV11-2 to TRBJ1-5; no reliable D call. The V gene lost 2 bases and the J gene lost 7 bases, with 18 bases spanning the gap. This CDR3 has 16 amino acids. CDR1 is SGHAT and CDR2 is FQNNGV in the germline V gene. CDR3 residues: CASSLTRVSQEQPQHF. The CDR3 nucleotides are TGTGCCAGCAGCTTAACAAGGGTCTCTCAGGAGCAGCCCCAGCATTTT.

The chain is built from TRBV19 and TRBJ2-1, with 8 bases identical to TRBD1. V shed 5 bases and J 2 bases; nucleotides not matched to a gene: 8. Per the germline V gene, CDR1 is LNHDA and CDR2 is SQIVND (reference sequence). The length of the CDR3 is 16 residues. The CDR3: CASSPDRGVTYNEQFF. CDR3 DNA sequence: TGTGCCAGTAGTCCCGACAGGGGAGTGACCTACAATGAGCAGTTCTTC.

The V and J genes are TRBV7-8 and TRBJ2-7; D unclear. This CDR3 comprises 15 residues. Germline CDR1 reads SGHVS; CDR2 reads FQNEAQ. The V end lost 5 bases, the J end lost 3 bases, and 17 bases lay between the germline ends. CDR3 in DNA: TGTGCCAGCAGCATTCAGCTCGGAAAGGGCTACGAGCAGTACTTC. It specifies CASSIQLGKGYEQYF.

About this clone: Distinct nucleotide sequences in the sample also encode this CDR3. The chain combines TRBV28 with TRBJ2-7; D is unresolved. The germline gives CDR1 MDHEN, CDR2 SYDVKM. The CDR3 runs to 11 residues. V lost 3 bases and J lost 5, with 5 bases in between. The CDR3 reads CASSFPDEQYF. DNA of the CDR3: TGTGCCAGCAGTTTTCCGGACGAGCAGTACTTC.